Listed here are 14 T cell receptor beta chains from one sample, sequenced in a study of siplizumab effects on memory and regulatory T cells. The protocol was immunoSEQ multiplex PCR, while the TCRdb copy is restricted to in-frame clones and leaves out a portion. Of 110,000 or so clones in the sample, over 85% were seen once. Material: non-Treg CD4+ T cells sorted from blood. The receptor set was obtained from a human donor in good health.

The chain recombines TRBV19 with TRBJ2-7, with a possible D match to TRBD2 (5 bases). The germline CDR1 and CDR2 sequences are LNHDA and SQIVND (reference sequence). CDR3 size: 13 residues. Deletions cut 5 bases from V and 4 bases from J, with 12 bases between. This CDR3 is CASSHRRVYEQYF. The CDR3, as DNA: TGTGCCAGTAGTCACCGGCGGGTGTACGAGCAGTACTTC. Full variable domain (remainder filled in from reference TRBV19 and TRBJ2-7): DGGITQSPKYLFRKEGQNVTLSCEQNLNHDAMYWYRQDPGQGLRLIYYSQIVNDFQKGDIAEGYSVSREKKESFPLTVTSAQKNPTAFYLCASSHRRVYEQYFGPGTRLTVT.

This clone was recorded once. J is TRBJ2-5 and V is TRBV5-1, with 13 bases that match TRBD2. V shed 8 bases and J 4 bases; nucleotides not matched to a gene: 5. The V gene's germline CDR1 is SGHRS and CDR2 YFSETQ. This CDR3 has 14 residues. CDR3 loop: CASTSGGAGETQYF. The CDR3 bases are TGCGCCAGTACTAGCGGGGGGGCCGGAGAGACCCAGTACTTC. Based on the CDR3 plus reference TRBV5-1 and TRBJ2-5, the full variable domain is KAGVTQTPRYLIKTRGQQVTLSCSPISGHRSVSWYQQTPGQGLQFLFEYFSETQRNKGNFPGRFSGRQFSNSRSEMNVSTLELGDSALYLCASTSGGAGETQYFGPGTRLLVL.

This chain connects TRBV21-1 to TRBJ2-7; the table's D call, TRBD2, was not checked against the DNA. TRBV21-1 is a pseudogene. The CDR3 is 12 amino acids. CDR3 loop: CASPRGGDEQYF. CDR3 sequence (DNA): TGTGCCAGCCCCCGGGGGGGGGACGAGCAGTACTTC.

The CDR3 coding sequence is TGTGCCTGGAGTCAAACAGGGGGTAATGGAAACACCATATATTTT. Amino acid sequence: CAWSQTGGNGNTIYF. This chain uses TRBV30 with TRBJ1-3; TRBD1 aligns across 8 bases. Trimming took 2 bases from V and 3 from J; bases not matched to a gene: 6. The CDR3 has 15 residues. CDR1 GTSNPN and CDR2 SVGIG come from the germline V gene (reference sequence). Together with reference TRBV30 and TRBJ1-3, the CDR3 gives the full variable domain: SQTIHQWPATLVQPVGSPLSLECTVEGTSNPNLYWYRQAAGRGLQLLFYSVGIGQISSEVPQNLSASRPQDRQFILSSKKLLLSDSGFYLCAWSQTGGNGNTIYFGEGSWLTVV.

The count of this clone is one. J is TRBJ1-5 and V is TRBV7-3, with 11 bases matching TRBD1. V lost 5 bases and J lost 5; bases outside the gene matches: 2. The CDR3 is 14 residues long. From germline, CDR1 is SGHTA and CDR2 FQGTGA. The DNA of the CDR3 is TGTGCCAGCAGCCGGACAGGGGGCCATCAGCCCCAGCATTTT. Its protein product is CASSRTGGHQPQHF. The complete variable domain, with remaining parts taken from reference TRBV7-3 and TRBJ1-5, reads GAGVSQTPSNKVTEKGKYVELRCDPISGHTALYWYRQSLGQGPEFLIYFQGTGAADDSGLPNDRFFAVRPEGSVSTLKIQRTERGDSAVYLCASSRTGGHQPQHFGDGTRLSIL.

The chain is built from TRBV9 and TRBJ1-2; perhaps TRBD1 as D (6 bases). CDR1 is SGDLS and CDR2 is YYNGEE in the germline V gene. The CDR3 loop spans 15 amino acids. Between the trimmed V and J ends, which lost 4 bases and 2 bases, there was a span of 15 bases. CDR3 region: CASSSPPGQNYGYTF. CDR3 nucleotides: TGTGCCAGCAGCTCACCCCCGGGACAAAACTATGGCTACACCTTC.

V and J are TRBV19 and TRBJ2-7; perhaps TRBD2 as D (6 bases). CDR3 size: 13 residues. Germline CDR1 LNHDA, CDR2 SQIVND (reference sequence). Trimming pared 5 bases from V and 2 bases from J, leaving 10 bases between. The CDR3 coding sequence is TGTGCCAGTAGTGGGGGGAATACCTACGAGCAGTACTTC. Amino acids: CASSGGNTYEQYF.

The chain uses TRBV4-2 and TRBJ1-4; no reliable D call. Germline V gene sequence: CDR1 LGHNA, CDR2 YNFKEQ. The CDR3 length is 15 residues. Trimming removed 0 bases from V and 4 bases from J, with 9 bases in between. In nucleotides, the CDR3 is TGTGCCAGCAGCCAAGATTCGGGCGGTAATGAAAAACTGTTTTTT. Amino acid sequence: CASSQDSGGNEKLFF.

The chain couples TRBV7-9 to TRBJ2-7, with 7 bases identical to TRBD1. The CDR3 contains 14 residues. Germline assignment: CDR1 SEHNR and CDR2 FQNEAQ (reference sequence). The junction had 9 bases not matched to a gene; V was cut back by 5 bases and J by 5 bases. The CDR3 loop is CASSHRDSSDEQYF. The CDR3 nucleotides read TGTGCCAGCAGCCACCGGGACAGTAGTGACGAGCAGTACTTC.

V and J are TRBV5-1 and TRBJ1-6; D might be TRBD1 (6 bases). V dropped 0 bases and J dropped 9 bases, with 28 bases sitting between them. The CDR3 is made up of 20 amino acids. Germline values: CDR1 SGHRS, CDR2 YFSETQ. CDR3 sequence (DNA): TGCGCCAGCAGCTTGGTAGGGGGAACAACCAAAACTATAATTGGTTCACCCCTCCACTTT. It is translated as CASSLVGGTTKTIIGSPLHF.

The CDR3 sequence: CASTLAPQHVAKNIQYF. CDR3 coding DNA: TGTGCCAGCACCCTGGCCCCGCAACACGTTGCCAAAAACATTCAGTACTTC. This chain connects TRBV27 to TRBJ2-4; unclear D gene. CDR3 length equals 17 residues. V gave up 7 bases and J gave up 1 base, with 20 bases separating them. Germline V gene data show CDR1 as MNHEY and CDR2 as SMNVEV (reference sequence).

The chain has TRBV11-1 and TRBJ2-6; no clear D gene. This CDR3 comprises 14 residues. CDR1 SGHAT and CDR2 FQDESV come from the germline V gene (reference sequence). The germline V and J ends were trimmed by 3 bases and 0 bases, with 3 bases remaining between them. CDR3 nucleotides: TGTGCCAGCAGCTTTTTCTCTGGGGCCAACGTCCTGACTTTC. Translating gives CASSFFSGANVLTF.

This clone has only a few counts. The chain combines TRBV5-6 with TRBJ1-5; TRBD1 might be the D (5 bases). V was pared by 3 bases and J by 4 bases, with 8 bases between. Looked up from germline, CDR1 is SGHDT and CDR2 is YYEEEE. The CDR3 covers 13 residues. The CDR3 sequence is CASSSGRNQPQHF. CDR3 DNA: TGTGCCAGCAGCTCGGGACGTAATCAGCCCCAGCATTTT.

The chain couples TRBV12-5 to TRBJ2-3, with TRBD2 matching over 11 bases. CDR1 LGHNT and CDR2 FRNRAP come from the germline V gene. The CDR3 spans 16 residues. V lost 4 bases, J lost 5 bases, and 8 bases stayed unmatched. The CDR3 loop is CASGSVAGGPRDTQYF. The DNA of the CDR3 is TGTGCTAGTGGTTCGGTAGCGGGGGGGCCGCGAGATACGCAGTATTTT.